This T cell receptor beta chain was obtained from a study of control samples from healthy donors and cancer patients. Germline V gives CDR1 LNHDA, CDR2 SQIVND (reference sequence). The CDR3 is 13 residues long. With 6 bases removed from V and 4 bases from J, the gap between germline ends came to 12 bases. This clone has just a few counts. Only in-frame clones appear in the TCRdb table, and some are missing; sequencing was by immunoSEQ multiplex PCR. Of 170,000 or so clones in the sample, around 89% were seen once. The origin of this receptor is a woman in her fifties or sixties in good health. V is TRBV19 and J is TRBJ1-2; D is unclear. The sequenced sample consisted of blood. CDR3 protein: CASRMAGTYGYTF. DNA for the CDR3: TGTGCCAGTAGAATGGCAGGAACCTATGGCTACACCTTC. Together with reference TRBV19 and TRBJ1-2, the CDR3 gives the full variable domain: DGGITQSPKYLFRKEGQNVTLSCEQNLNHDAMYWYRQDPGQGLRLIYYSQIVNDFQKGDIAEGYSVSREKKESFPLTVTSAQKNPTAFYLCASRMAGTYGYTFGSGTRLTVV.